This T cell receptor (beta chain) was captured in a study of blood T cell repertoires in COVID-19. V trimming: 4 bases; J trimming: 4 bases; junction bases outside the gene matches: 6. There are 15 residues in the CDR3. Germline CDR1 reads LGHDT; CDR2 reads YNNKEL (reference sequence). Clones were read by immunoSEQ multiplex PCR, and TCRdb kept only the in-frame ones, dropping some. Found here are about 400,000 clones, roughly 85% of them singletons; the top ten hold just under 2%. Individuals aged roughly 18 to 100 years were recruited from fewer than 25 US areas. Cohort assignment relied on participant-reported clinical history.

Sequencing was performed on PBMCs or T cells enriched from blood (not recorded which). The TCR was taken from a woman under 30 with acute COVID-19. The chain joins TRBV3-1 (or the pseudogene TRBV3-2) to TRBJ1-4; 7 bases are shared with TRBD1. The CDR3 region has the DNA TGTGCCAGCAGCCTAGAGGGGGCCGATAATGAAAAACTGTTTTTT. This translates into CASSLEGADNEKLFF.